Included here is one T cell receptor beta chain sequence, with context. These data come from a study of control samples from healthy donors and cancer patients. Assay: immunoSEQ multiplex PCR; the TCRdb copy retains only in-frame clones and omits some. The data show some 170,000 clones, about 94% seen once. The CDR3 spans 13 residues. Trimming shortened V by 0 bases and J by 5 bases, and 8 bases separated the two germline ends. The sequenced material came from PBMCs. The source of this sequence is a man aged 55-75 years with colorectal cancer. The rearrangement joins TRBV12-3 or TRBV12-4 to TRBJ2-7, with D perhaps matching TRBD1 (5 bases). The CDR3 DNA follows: TGTGCCAGCAGTTTAGCAGGGGCTGACGAGCAGTACTTC. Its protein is CASSLAGADEQYF.